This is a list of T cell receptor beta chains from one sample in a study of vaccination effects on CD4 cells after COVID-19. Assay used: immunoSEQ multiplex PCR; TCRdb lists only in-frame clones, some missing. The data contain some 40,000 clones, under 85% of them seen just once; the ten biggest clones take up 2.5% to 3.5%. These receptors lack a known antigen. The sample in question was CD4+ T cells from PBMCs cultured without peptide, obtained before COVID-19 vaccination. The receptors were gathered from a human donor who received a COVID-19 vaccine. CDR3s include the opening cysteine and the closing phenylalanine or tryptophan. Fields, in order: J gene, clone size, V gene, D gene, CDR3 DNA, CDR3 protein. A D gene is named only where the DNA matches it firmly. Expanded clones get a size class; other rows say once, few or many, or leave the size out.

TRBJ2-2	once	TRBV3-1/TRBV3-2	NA	TGTGCCAGCATAGACGTGGCCACCCGGGAGCTGTTTTTT	CASIDVATRELFF
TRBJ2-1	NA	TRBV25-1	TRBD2	TGTGCCAGCAGTATCTGGCGGGGGGACTACAATGAGCAGTTCTTC	CASSIWRGDYNEQFF
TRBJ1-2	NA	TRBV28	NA	TGTGCCAGCAGTCGGCCAGGCGACGATGGCTACACCTTC	CASSRPGDDGYTF
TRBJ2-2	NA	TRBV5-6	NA	TGTGCCAGCAGCTTGTTCGGGTGGACCTACACCGGGGAGCTGTTTTTT	CASSLFGWTYTGELFF
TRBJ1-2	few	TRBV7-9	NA	TGTGCCAGCAGCTTAGATACGGGGCGGGCCAATGGCTACACCTTC	CASSLDTGRANGYTF
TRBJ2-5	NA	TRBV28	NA	TGTGCCAGCAGGCCCGCGGGGCAAGAGACCCAGTACTTC	CASRPAGQETQYF
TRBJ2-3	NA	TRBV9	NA	TGTGCCAGCAGCGTAGACCCCTTCACAGATACGCAGTATTTT	CASSVDPFTDTQYF
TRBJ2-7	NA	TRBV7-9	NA	TGTGCCAGCAGCTTTTATAACAGACCCTACGAGCAGTACTTC	CASSFYNRPYEQYF
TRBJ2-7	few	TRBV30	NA	TGTGCCTGGAGTGAGGGACCGCGGTGGGCGCAGTACTTC	CAWSEGPRWAQYF
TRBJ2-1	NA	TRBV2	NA	TGTGCCAGCAGTGATATTATCAATGAGCAGTTCTTC	CASSDIINEQFF
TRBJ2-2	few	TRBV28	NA	TGTGCCAGCAGTCCCTCGGCAGTGTCGAACACCGGGGAGCTGTTTTTT	CASSPSAVSNTGELFF
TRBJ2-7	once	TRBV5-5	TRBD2	TGTGCCAGCAGCTTGGGCGGGGGCGAGCAGTACTTC	CASSLGGGEQYF
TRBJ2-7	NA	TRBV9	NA	TGTGCCAGCAGCAGCCGGGACCTTGGCGAGCAGTACTTC	CASSSRDLGEQYF
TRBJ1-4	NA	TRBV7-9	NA	TGTGCCAGCAGCCTGGACGATGAAAAACTGTTTTTT	CASSLDDEKLFF